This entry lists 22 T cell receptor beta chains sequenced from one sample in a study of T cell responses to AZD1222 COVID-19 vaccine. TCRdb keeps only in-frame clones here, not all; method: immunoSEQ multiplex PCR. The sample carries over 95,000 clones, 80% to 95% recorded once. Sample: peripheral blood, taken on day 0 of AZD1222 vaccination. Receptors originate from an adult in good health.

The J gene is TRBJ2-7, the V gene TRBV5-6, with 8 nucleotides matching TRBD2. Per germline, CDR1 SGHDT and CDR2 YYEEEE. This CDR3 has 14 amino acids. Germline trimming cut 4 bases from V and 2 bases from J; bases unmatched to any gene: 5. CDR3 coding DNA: TGTGCCAGCAGCCGGGGGGGCCTCCCCTACGAGCAGTACTTC. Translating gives CASSRGGLPYEQYF.

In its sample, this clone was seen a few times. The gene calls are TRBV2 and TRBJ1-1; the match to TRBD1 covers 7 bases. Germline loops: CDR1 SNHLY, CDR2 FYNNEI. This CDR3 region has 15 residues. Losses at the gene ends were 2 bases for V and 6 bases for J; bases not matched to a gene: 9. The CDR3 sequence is CASSENRGRGPEAFF. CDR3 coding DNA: TGTGCCAGCAGTGAAAATAGGGGGAGGGGGCCTGAAGCTTTCTTT. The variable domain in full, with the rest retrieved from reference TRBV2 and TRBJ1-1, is EPEVTQTPSHQVTQMGQEVILRCVPISNHLYFYWYRQILGQKVEFLVSFYNNEISEKSEIFDDQFSVERPDGSNFTLKIRSTKLEDSAMYFCASSENRGRGPEAFFGQGTRLTVV.

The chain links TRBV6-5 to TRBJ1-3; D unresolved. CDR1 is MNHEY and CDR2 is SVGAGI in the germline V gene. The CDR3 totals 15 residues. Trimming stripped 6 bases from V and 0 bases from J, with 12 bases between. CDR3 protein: CASSTTGISGNTIYF. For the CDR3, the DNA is TGTGCCAGCAGCACTACGGGGATCTCTGGAAACACCATATATTTT.

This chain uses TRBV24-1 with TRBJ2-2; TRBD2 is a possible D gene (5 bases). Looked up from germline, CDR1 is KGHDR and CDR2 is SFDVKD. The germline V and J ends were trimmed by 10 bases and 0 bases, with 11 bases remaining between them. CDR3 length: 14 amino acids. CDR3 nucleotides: TGTGCCACAAAATCCGGGGCGAACACCGGGGAGCTGTTTTTT. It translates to CATKSGANTGELFF.

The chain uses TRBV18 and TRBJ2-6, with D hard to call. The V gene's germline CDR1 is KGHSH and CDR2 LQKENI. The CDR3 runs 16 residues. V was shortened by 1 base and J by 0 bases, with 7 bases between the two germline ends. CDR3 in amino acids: CASSPLTVSGANVLTF. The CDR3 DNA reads TGTGCCAGCTCACCACTTACGGTCTCTGGGGCCAACGTCCTGACTTTC.

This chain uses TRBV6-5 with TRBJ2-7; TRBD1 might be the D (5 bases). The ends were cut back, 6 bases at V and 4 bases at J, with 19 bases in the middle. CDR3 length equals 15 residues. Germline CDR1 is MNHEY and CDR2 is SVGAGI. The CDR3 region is CASRRTTSLEYEQYF. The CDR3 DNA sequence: TGTGCCAGCAGACGGACAACATCGTTAGAGTACGAGCAGTACTTC.

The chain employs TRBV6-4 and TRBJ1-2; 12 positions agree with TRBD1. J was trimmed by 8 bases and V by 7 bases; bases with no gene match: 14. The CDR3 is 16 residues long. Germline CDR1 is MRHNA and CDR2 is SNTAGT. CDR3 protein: CASKSTPGTGGGGYTF. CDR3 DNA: TGTGCCAGCAAATCAACCCCCGGGACAGGGGGCGGAGGCTACACCTTC.

CDR3 bases: TGTGCCAGCAGTTACGGGGTTGGGTTTGACTACGAGCAGTACTTC. This codes for CASSYGVGFDYEQYF. The rearrangement links TRBV6-2 or TRBV6-3 to TRBJ2-7; D gene uncertain. The CDR3 spans 15 residues. Trimming cost V 2 bases and J 3 bases, with 14 bases left between them. From germline, CDR1 is MNHEY and CDR2 SVGEGT.

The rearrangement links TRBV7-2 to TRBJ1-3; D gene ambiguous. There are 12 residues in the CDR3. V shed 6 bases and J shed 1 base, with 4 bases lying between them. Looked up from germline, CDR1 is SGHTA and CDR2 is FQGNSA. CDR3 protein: CASRGSGNTIYF. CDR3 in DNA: TGTGCCAGCAGGGGTTCTGGAAACACCATATATTTT.

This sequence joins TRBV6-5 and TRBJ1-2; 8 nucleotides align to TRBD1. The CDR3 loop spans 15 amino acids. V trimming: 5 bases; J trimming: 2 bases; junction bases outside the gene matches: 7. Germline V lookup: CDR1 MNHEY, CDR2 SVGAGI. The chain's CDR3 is CASSTGAGGNYGYTF. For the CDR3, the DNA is TGTGCCAGCAGTACCGGAGCAGGGGGCAACTATGGCTACACCTTC.

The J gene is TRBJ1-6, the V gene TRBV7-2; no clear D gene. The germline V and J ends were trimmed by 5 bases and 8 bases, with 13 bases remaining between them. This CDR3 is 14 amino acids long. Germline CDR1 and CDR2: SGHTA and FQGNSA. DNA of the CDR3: TGTGCCAGCAGCCCTCAGTTAAGTCATTCACCCCTCCACTTT. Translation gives CASSPQLSHSPLHF.

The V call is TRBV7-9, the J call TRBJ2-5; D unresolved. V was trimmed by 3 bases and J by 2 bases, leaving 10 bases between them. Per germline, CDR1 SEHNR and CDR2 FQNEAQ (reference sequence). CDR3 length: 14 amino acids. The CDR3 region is CASSFEGKQETQYF. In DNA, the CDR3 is TGTGCCAGCAGCTTCGAAGGGAAACAAGAGACCCAGTACTTC.

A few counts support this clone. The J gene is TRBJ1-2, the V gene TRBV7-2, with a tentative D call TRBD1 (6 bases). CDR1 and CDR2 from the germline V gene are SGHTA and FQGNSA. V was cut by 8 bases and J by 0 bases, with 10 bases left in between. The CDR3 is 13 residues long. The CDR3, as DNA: TGTGCCAGCGCTGGACAGACTAACTATGGCTACACCTTC. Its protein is CASAGQTNYGYTF.

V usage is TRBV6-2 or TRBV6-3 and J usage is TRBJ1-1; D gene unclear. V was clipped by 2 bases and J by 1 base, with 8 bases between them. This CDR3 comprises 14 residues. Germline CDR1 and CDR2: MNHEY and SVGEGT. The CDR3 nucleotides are TGTGCCAGCAGTTACAAACAACGGAACACTGAAGCTTTCTTT. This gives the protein CASSYKQRNTEAFF.

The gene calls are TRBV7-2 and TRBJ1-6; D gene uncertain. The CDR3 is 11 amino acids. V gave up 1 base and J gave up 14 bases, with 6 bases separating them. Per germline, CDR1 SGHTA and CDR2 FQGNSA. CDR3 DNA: TGTGCCAGCAGCTTAGAAAGGACCCTCCACTTT. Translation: CASSLERTLHF.

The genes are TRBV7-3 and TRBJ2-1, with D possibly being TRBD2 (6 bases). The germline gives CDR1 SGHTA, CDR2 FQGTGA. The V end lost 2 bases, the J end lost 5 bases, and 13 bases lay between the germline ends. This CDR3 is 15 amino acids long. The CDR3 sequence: CASSLLAGLNNEQFF. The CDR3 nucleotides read TGTGCCAGCAGCTTATTGGCGGGGCTTAACAATGAGCAGTTCTTC.

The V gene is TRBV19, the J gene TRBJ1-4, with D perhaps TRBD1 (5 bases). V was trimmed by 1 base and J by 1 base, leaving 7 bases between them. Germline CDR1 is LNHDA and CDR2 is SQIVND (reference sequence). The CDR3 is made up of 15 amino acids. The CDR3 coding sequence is TGTGCCAGTAGTATAGGGGGGATAACTAATGAAAAACTGTTTTTT. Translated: CASSIGGITNEKLFF.

Here the CDR3 DNA reads TGTGCCAGCAGCCGGGACGGTGGGTCCTACGAGCAGTACTTC. Encoded protein: CASSRDGGSYEQYF. The V call is TRBV3-1 (or the pseudogene TRBV3-2), the J call TRBJ2-7; D possibly uses TRBD1 or TRBD2 (5 bases each). Per germline, CDR1 LGHDT and CDR2 YNNKEL (reference sequence). CDR3 length: 14 residues. V was cut by 4 bases and J by 1 base, with 11 bases left in between.

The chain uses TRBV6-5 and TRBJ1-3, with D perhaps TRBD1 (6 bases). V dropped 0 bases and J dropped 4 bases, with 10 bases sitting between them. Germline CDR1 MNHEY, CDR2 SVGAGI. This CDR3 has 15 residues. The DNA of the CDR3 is TGTGCCAGCAGTTACTCGGGGGCAGCCGGAAACACCATATATTTT. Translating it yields CASSYSGAAGNTIYF.

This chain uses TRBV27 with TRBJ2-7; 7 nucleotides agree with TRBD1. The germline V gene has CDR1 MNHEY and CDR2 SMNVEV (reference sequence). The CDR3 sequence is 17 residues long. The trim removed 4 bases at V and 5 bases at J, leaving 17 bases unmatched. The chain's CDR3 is CASSYSPDSTGFHEQYF. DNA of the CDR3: TGTGCCAGCAGTTATTCTCCGGATTCGACAGGGTTCCACGAGCAGTACTTC.

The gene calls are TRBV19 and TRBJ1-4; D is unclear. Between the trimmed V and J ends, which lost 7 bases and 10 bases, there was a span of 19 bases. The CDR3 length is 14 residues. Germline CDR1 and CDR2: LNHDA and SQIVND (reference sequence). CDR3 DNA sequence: TGTGCCAGTACCGTCGACATACGGCTAGGAAAACTGTTTTTT. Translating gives CASTVDIRLGKLFF.

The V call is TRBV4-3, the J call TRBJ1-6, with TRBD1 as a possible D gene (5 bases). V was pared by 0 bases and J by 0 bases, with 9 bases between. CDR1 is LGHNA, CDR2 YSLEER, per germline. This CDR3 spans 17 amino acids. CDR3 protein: CASSQEGVSSYNSPLHF. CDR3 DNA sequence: TGCGCCAGCAGCCAAGAAGGGGTTAGCTCCTATAATTCACCCCTCCACTTT.